Below are 22 T cell receptor beta chains sequenced from a single sample in a study of radiation and T cells in renal cell carcinoma. Only in-frame clones appear in the TCRdb table, and some are missing; sequencing was by immunoSEQ multiplex PCR. The sample holds some 75,000 clones, more than 75% seen once. Time point: blood 2 weeks post-SBRT. Indicated treatment: 15 Gy SBRT to primary tumor, nephrectomy 4 weeks later. The material sequenced was blood, taken from a patient whose treatment included radiotherapy and nephrectomy. All receptors come from a man aged 60 to 69 with renal cell carcinoma.

The chain carries TRBV29-1 and TRBJ2-3; maybe TRBD2 (5 bases). In germline, CDR1 is SQVTM, CDR2 ANQGSEA. CDR3 size: 13 residues. Trimming removed 3 bases at V and 2 bases at J, with 9 bases between. The CDR3 here is CSVDYGNTDTQYF. The DNA for the CDR3 is TGCAGCGTTGATTACGGGAACACAGATACGCAGTATTTT.

The V and J genes are TRBV2 and TRBJ2-1, with 8 nucleotides matching TRBD1. The CDR3 spans 15 residues. CDR1 is SNHLY, CDR2 FYNNEI, per germline. Trimming cost V 8 bases and J 7 bases; bases outside gene matches: 13. CDR3 DNA sequence: TGTGCCAGCTCCCCTGGACAGGGTTCTTGGAATGAGCAGTTCTTC. Protein: CASSPGQGSWNEQFF.

The rearrangement joins TRBV7-8 to TRBJ2-7; no reliable D call. This CDR3 spans 14 amino acids. CDR1 and CDR2 (germline): SGHVS, FQNEAQ. Trimming took 5 bases from V and 2 from J, leaving 13 bases between them. As DNA, the CDR3 is TGTGCCAGCAGCACCCGGACGGGTACCTACGAGCAGTACTTC. This gives the protein CASSTRTGTYEQYF.

The chain combines TRBV28 with TRBJ2-7; 8 bases match TRBD2. The V gene end was trimmed by 3 bases and the J gene end by 1 base; junction bases not matched to a gene: 14. This CDR3 comprises 18 residues. The germline gives CDR1 MDHEN, CDR2 SYDVKM. CDR3 in amino acids: CASSFYLIVAGPSYEQYF. The DNA for the CDR3 is TGTGCCAGCAGTTTTTATCTTATAGTAGCGGGGCCGTCCTACGAGCAGTACTTC. The entire variable domain, with the rest obtained from reference TRBV28 and TRBJ2-7, is as follows: DVKVTQSSRYLVKRTGEKVFLECVQDMDHENMFWYRQDPGLGLRLIYFSYDVKMKEKGDIPEGYSVSREKKERFSLILESASTNQTSMYLCASSFYLIVAGPSYEQYFGPGTRLTVT.

The gene calls are TRBV5-1 and TRBJ2-3; D might be TRBD2 (6 bases). Deletions cut 4 bases from V and 0 bases from J, with 15 bases between. Germline V gives CDR1 SGHRS, CDR2 YFSETQ. CDR3 length: 16 residues. CDR3 in DNA: TGCGCCAGCAGCCCCTTAAGGAGCGGGAGCACAGATACGCAGTATTTT. It codes for CASSPLRSGSTDTQYF.

The chain carries TRBV21-1 and TRBJ2-1; the table names TRBD2, a call not compared with the DNA. TRBV21-1 is shown as a pseudogene. The CDR3 totals 16 residues. CDR3 region: CASSKGLAGSYNEQFF. CDR3 coding DNA: TGTGCCAGCAGCAAAGGGCTAGCGGGCTCCTACAATGAGCAGTTCTTC.

This chain links TRBV13 with TRBJ2-3, with unresolved D. CDR1 PRHDT and CDR2 FYEKMQ come from the germline V gene (reference sequence). V was trimmed by 2 bases and J by 0 bases, leaving 15 bases between them. The CDR3 extends over 17 amino acids. The CDR3 DNA is TGTGCCAGCAGCTTATCGATCAGAATCGCTAGCACAGATACGCAGTATTTT. Its translation: CASSLSIRIASTDTQYF.

The chain combines TRBV27 with TRBJ2-7, with D maybe TRBD2 (6 bases). CDR1 and CDR2 from the germline V gene are MNHEY and SMNVEV (reference sequence). Trimming left V 7 bases short and J 4 bases short, with 14 bases between. The CDR3 has 13 residues. Here the CDR3 reads CASIPGGEYEQYF. DNA for the CDR3: TGTGCCAGCATTCCGGGCGGGGAGTACGAGCAGTACTTC.

The V gene is TRBV18, the J gene TRBJ2-5, with a weak D call TRBD2 (6 bases). CDR3 length: 14 amino acids. The germline CDR1 and CDR2 sequences are KGHSH and LQKENI. Trimming removed 2 bases at V and 4 bases at J, with 11 bases between. The CDR3 region is CASSPTGGRETQYF. CDR3 in DNA: TGTGCCAGCTCACCAACCGGGGGACGAGAGACCCAGTACTTC.

This clone was detected once. The chain couples TRBV9 to TRBJ2-5; D may be TRBD2 (5 bases). CDR1 SGDLS and CDR2 YYNGEE come from the germline V gene. This CDR3 has 14 amino acids. Deletions cut 3 bases from V and 2 bases from J, with 11 bases between. CDR3 region: CASSERSAQETQYF. In nucleotides, the CDR3 is TGTGCCAGCAGCGAGCGGTCAGCTCAAGAGACCCAGTACTTC.

The genes are TRBV23-1 and TRBJ2-7; 10 nucleotides line up with TRBD2. TRBV23-1 is given ORF status, its function remaining uncertain. The CDR3 runs to 17 residues. The J segment lost 3 bases and the V segment lost 0 bases, leaving 8 bases of the junction unmatched. CDR3 DNA: TGCGCCAGCAGTCAATCGGGCGGGGCTAGCGGGAGCTACGAGCAGTACTTC. Protein product: CASSQSGGASGSYEQYF.

V is TRBV15 and J is TRBJ2-1; maybe TRBD2 (6 bases). The CDR3 totals 15 residues. CDR1 and CDR2 (germline): LNHNV, YYDKDF (reference sequence). V lost 1 base, J lost 4 bases, and 11 bases lay in between. DNA of the CDR3: TGTGCCACCAGCAGAGTGCGGGATGATTACAATGAGCAGTTCTTC. Its translation: CATSRVRDDYNEQFF. Drawing the rest from reference TRBV15 and TRBJ2-1, the complete variable domain is DAMVIQNPRYQVTQFGKPVTLSCSQTLNHNVMYWYQQKSSQAPKLLFHYYDKDFNNEADTPDNFQSRRPNTSFCFLDIRSPGLGDTAMYLCATSRVRDDYNEQFFGPGTRLTVL.

This clone was seen only a few times. This chain uses TRBV5-6 with TRBJ1-2, with 9 nucleotides matching TRBD1. The J segment lost 5 bases and the V segment lost 6 bases, leaving 14 bases of the junction unmatched. The CDR3 loop spans 16 amino acids. Germline values: CDR1 SGHDT, CDR2 YYEEEE. CDR3 sequence: CASTALGIGTGYGYTF. The CDR3 DNA is TGTGCCAGCACCGCACTAGGGATTGGGACAGGGTATGGCTACACCTTC.

The V and J genes are TRBV13 and TRBJ2-7, with TRBD1 identical over 7 bases. V shed 5 bases, J shed 2 bases, and the junction held 6 bases outside the gene matches. The CDR3 is made up of 14 amino acids. Germline lookup yields CDR1 PRHDT and CDR2 FYEKMQ (reference sequence). The CDR3 reads CASSGTGATYEQYF. CDR3 nucleotides: TGTGCCAGCAGCGGCACAGGGGCAACCTACGAGCAGTACTTC.

This clone was observed a handful of times. The CDR3 sequence: CSATSGGRETQYF. The CDR3 DNA follows: TGCAGCGCCACTTCGGGGGGCAGGGAGACCCAGTACTTC. This chain joins TRBV29-1 and TRBJ2-5; D may be TRBD2 (7 bases). This CDR3 comprises 13 residues. The V end was cut by 7 bases, the J end by 5 bases, with 17 bases between. Germline loops: CDR1 SQVTM, CDR2 ANQGSEA.

The V and J genes are TRBV14 and TRBJ2-2, with 12 bases matching TRBD1. The CDR3 loop spans 19 amino acids. The ends lost 4 bases at V and 0 bases at J; junction bases unmatched: 9. Germline V gives CDR1 SGHDN, CDR2 FVKESK. CDR3 region: CASSLRDRGQFANTGELFF. In DNA form, the CDR3 reads TGTGCCAGCAGCCTCCGGGACAGGGGGCAATTCGCGAACACCGGGGAGCTGTTTTTT.

The chain combines TRBV7-2 with TRBJ2-2; 12 bases are a match to TRBD2. CDR1 and CDR2 from the germline V gene are SGHTA and FQGNSA. The CDR3 totals 19 residues. Trimming cost V 1 base and J 0 bases; bases outside gene matches: 6. CDR3 amino acids: CASSLGTTSGSSNTGELFF. For the CDR3, the DNA is TGTGCCAGCAGCTTAGGGACGACTAGCGGGAGTTCGAACACCGGGGAGCTGTTTTTT.

V gene TRBV27 combines with J gene TRBJ2-5; the match to TRBD2 covers 10 bases. V dropped 0 bases and J dropped 4; count of bases not matched to a gene: 8. Germline-derived CDR1 and CDR2 are MNHEY and SMNVEV (reference sequence). The CDR3 has 17 residues. The CDR3 DNA follows: TGTGCCAGCAGTTTATCGTCGCTAGCGGGAGAGGGAGAGACCCAGTACTTC. This encodes CASSLSSLAGEGETQYF.

This rearrangement joins TRBV13 to TRBJ1-5; no definite D call. CDR1 is PRHDT and CDR2 is FYEKMQ in the germline V gene (reference sequence). The CDR3 has 17 residues. Trimming removed 0 bases from V and 0 bases from J, with 12 bases in between. This CDR3 is CASSLGRGGYSNQPQHF. DNA of the CDR3: TGTGCCAGCAGCTTAGGGCGCGGTGGTTATAGCAATCAGCCCCAGCATTTT.

The chain combines TRBV4-2 with TRBJ1-6; D is unresolved. Germline lookup yields CDR1 LGHNA and CDR2 YNFKEQ. This CDR3 is 16 amino acids long. Trimming shortened V by 0 bases and J by 10 bases, and 16 bases separated the two germline ends. The DNA for the CDR3 is TGTGCCAGCAGCCAAGAGGATTCTATAAGGGTCTCACCCCTCCACTTT. Translating gives CASSQEDSIRVSPLHF.

This chain links TRBV25-1 with TRBJ2-5; 8 nucleotides agree with TRBD2. The V and J ends lost 2 bases and 5 bases, in that order; junction bases with no gene match: 13. This CDR3 region has 17 residues. CDR1 MGHDK and CDR2 SYGVNS come from the germline V gene. Here the CDR3 DNA reads TGTGCCAGCAGTGAAACGGGCGGGGGGCTCCTTACCGAGACCCAGTACTTC. It yields the protein CASSETGGGLLTETQYF.

V gene TRBV6-1 combines with J gene TRBJ1-5; no clear D gene. CDR1 MNHNS and CDR2 SASEGT come from the germline V gene. V shed 1 base and J shed 6 bases, with 13 bases lying between them. This CDR3 is built from 15 residues. For the CDR3, the DNA is TGTGCCAGCAGTGAAGGTCCCGCTGCCGCTCAGCCCCAGCATTTT. This gives the protein CASSEGPAAAQPQHF.